The clone carrying this T cell receptor beta chain was found a few times. The data were taken from a study of blood T cells in healthy people across ages. Trimming took off 5 bases at V and 3 bases at J, with 13 bases between the two ends. The CDR3 contains 14 residues. The authors ran a second PCR of roughly 6 to 12 cycles using a sample-barcoded 5' primer and a J-beta primer mix. Per-sample output comprised a minimum of 2.5 million paired-end reads containing CDR3. TCRdb processed the 5' RACE reads anew with MiXCR; each CDR3 protein has one entry. The sample includes about 970,000 distinct CDR3 sequences, 45% to 60% seen only once; the top ten take 20% to 25%.

The chain uses TRBV12-3 or TRBV12-4 and TRBJ1-1; D perhaps matches TRBD1 (5 bases). The source of this sequence is a woman aged 60-70 years in good health. The material sequenced was blood. Here the CDR3 reads CASSLTGGDTEAFF. In nucleotides, the CDR3 is TGTGCCAGCAGTCTAACTGGGGGGGACACTGAAGCTTTCTTT.